Each of the 26 T cell receptor beta chains below was sequenced from the same sample in a study of shared clonotypes between healthy human individuals. Profiled with immunoSEQ multiplex PCR; TCRdb holds only in-frame clones, not every one. The data show roughly 1,000,000 clones, with approximately 80% seen just once and roughly 0.57% held by the top ten. The sequencing input was memory CD4+ T cells from PBMCs. Subset described: CD45RA-negative fraction. The receptors stem from a man aged 18 to 30 in good health. Some clones in this sample may be carry-over from other donors' samples.

The rearrangement links TRBV19 to TRBJ2-2, with 7 bases lining up with TRBD2. Per germline, CDR1 LNHDA and CDR2 SQIVND (reference sequence). CDR3 length: 14 residues. This chain's CDR3 is CASVGSGEAGELFF. The CDR3 DNA sequence: TGTGCGTCGGTGGGCAGCGGGGAAGCTGGGGAGCTGTTTTTT.

The V gene is TRBV19, the J gene TRBJ2-3, with 8 bases aligning to TRBD1. The CDR3 loop spans 13 amino acids. The V gene end was trimmed by 10 bases and the J gene end by 1 base; junction bases not matched to a gene: 4. Germline V gene sequence: CDR1 LNHDA, CDR2 SQIVND (reference sequence). The CDR3 is CATRTGRTDTQYF. In DNA, the CDR3 is TGTGCCACTAGGACAGGGCGCACAGATACGCAGTATTTT. Full variable domain (outside the CDR3, taken from reference TRBV19 and TRBJ2-3): DGGITQSPKYLFRKEGQNVTLSCEQNLNHDAMYWYRQDPGQGLRLIYYSQIVNDFQKGDIAEGYSVSREKKESFPLTVTSAQKNPTAFYLCATRTGRTDTQYFGPGTRLTVL.

In the case of this clone: This sample also contains other DNA sequences that code for the same CDR3. The rearrangement links TRBV18 to TRBJ1-5, with a weak D call TRBD1 (5 bases). Germline V gene data show CDR1 as KGHSH and CDR2 as LQKENI. The CDR3 is made up of 13 amino acids. V lost 3 bases, J lost 5 bases, and 8 bases lay in between. The CDR3 loop reads CASSPAGDQPQHF. DNA for the CDR3: TGTGCCAGCTCACCGGCGGGGGATCAGCCCCAGCATTTT.

The chain joins TRBV5-1 to TRBJ2-7, with D maybe TRBD2 (6 bases). The CDR3 covers 14 residues. V shed 2 bases and J shed 2 bases, with 11 bases lying between them. CDR1 SGHRS and CDR2 YFSETQ come from the germline V gene. The CDR3 sequence: CASSLAAGTYEQYF. The CDR3, as DNA: TGCGCCAGCAGCTTAGCTGCGGGAACCTACGAGCAGTACTTC.

This chain joins TRBV5-8 and TRBJ2-2; D perhaps matches TRBD1 (7 bases). The CDR3 has 20 amino acids. Deletions cut 1 base from V and 0 bases from J, with 22 bases between. Germline assignment: CDR1 SGHTS and CDR2 YDEGEE. For the CDR3, the DNA is TGTGCCAGCAGCTTGTACAGGGGATCTGCTAGCGCCACGAACACCGGGGAGCTGTTTTTT. Its protein is CASSLYRGSASATNTGELFF.

The V and J genes are TRBV9 and TRBJ1-4; 7 bases fit TRBD1. V gave up 4 bases and J gave up 0 bases; unmatched junction bases: 9. This CDR3 contains 17 residues. The germline gives CDR1 SGDLS, CDR2 YYNGEE. The CDR3 loop reads CASSPRDSRSTNEKLFF. Written as DNA, the CDR3 is TGTGCCAGCAGCCCTCGGGACAGTCGATCAACTAATGAAAAACTGTTTTTT.

This chain uses TRBV7-2 with TRBJ2-5; no firm D call. The germline V gene encodes CDR1 SGHTA and CDR2 FQGNSA. The V and J ends lost 5 bases and 9 bases respectively, with 13 bases between them. The CDR3 is 12 residues long. DNA for the CDR3: TGTGCCAGCAGCCCCCCCGCGCGAGCCCAGTACTTC. It codes for CASSPPARAQYF. Using reference TRBV7-2 and TRBJ2-5 for the parts outside the CDR3, the full variable domain is GAGVSQSPSNKVTEKGKDVELRCDPISGHTALYWYRQSLGQGLEFLIYFQGNSAPDKSGLPSDRFSAERTGGSVSTLTIQRTQQEDSAVYLCASSPPARAQYFGPGTRLLVL.

The V and J genes are TRBV2 and TRBJ1-3, with TRBD1 matching over 8 bases. With V trimmed by 6 bases and J by 6 bases, 7 bases remained unmatched. CDR3 length: 14 residues. Germline V gene sequence: CDR1 SNHLY, CDR2 FYNNEI. CDR3 sequence (DNA): TGTGCCAGCAGCCTCGGACAGGGTCTAAACACCATATATTTT. It translates to CASSLGQGLNTIYF.

The rearrangement joins TRBV5-6 to TRBJ2-7; D might be TRBD1 (5 bases). V was trimmed by 4 bases and J by 5 bases, leaving 13 bases between them. The CDR3 spans 13 residues. Germline lookup yields CDR1 SGHDT and CDR2 YYEEEE. CDR3 in amino acids: CASSPRGRDEQYF. For the CDR3, the DNA is TGTGCCAGCAGCCCAAGGGGCCGGGACGAGCAGTACTTC.

With respect to this clone: Distinct nucleotide sequences in the sample also encode this CDR3. This rearrangement joins TRBV5-1 to TRBJ1-2; 8 nucleotides align to TRBD1. Germline loops: CDR1 SGHRS, CDR2 YFSETQ. This CDR3 contains 15 residues. V dropped 0 bases and J dropped 2; count of bases not matched to a gene: 3. The CDR3 DNA sequence: TGCGCCAGCAGCTTGGGTACAGGGGGGAACTATGGCTACACCTTC. This sequence encodes CASSLGTGGNYGYTF.

V and J are TRBV11-2 and TRBJ2-3, with D possibly matching TRBD1 (5 bases). Germline CDR1 reads SGHAT; CDR2 reads FQNNGV. The germline V and J ends were trimmed by 2 bases and 0 bases, with 18 bases remaining between them. CDR3 length: 18 amino acids. In DNA, the CDR3 is TGTGCCAGCAGCTTACAAGGGGTCGCAACGACTAGCACAGATACGCAGTATTTT. Encoded protein: CASSLQGVATTSTDTQYF.

The V and J genes are TRBV5-4 and TRBJ1-1; TRBD1 matches 7 bases. There are 15 residues in the CDR3. V gave up 3 bases and J gave up 0 bases; unmatched junction bases: 5. Per germline, CDR1 SGHNT and CDR2 YYREEE (reference sequence). CDR3 sequence (DNA): TGTGCCAGCAGCTCGGGACAGAATATGAACACTGAAGCTTTCTTT. Residues: CASSSGQNMNTEAFF.

With regard to this clone: Other DNA sequences in the sample encode the same CDR3. The V gene is TRBV11-2, the J gene TRBJ1-5; unclear D gene. Trimming took off 1 base at V and 3 bases at J, with 7 bases between the two ends. The germline gives CDR1 SGHAT, CDR2 FQNNGV. The CDR3 has 14 amino acids. The CDR3 DNA sequence: TGTGCCAGCAGCTTAGGCCAGAACAATCAGCCCCAGCATTTT. It encodes CASSLGQNNQPQHF. The whole variable domain, remainder taken from reference TRBV11-2 and TRBJ1-5, is EAGVAQSPRYKIIEKRQSVAFWCNPISGHATLYWYQQILGQGPKLLIQFQNNGVVDDSQLPKDRFSAERLKGVDSTLKIQPAKLEDSAVYLCASSLGQNNQPQHFGDGTRLSIL.

The chain carries TRBV29-1 and TRBJ2-7; 9 bases map to TRBD2. Germline CDR1 SQVTM, CDR2 ANQGSEA. This CDR3 has 14 residues. Unmatched junction bases numbered 12, after V lost 6 bases and J lost 6 bases. The CDR3 is CSVGWTSESGEQYF. The CDR3 DNA sequence: TGCAGCGTCGGATGGACTAGCGAATCGGGCGAGCAGTACTTC.

The chain carries TRBV6-5 and TRBJ2-7; D is possibly TRBD2 (5 bases). Germline CDR1 MNHEY, CDR2 SVGAGI. Trimming removed 6 bases at V and 7 bases at J, with 16 bases between. The CDR3 runs to 13 residues. CDR3 DNA sequence: TGTGCCAGCAGGCGGGTCGTTTTGGGAGAGCAGTACTTC. Translating it yields CASRRVVLGEQYF.

The chain recombines TRBV15 with TRBJ2-2; no reliable D call. Trimming pared 0 bases from V and 1 base from J, leaving 9 bases between. This CDR3 spans 16 amino acids. CDR1 and CDR2 from the germline V gene are LNHNV and YYDKDF (reference sequence). As DNA, the CDR3 is TGTGCCACCAGCAGAGATCTAAGTCGGAACACCGGGGAGCTGTTTTTT. Translation gives CATSRDLSRNTGELFF.

The gene calls are TRBV7-2 and TRBJ1-2; no reliable D call. CDR3 length: 13 amino acids. Between the trimmed V and J ends, which lost 6 bases and 2 bases, there was a span of 10 bases. Germline-derived CDR1 and CDR2 are SGHTA and FQGNSA. CDR3 nucleotide sequence: TGTGCCAGCAGGGCGGGGTCGAACTATGGCTACACCTTC. It is translated as CASRAGSNYGYTF.

The V and J genes are TRBV7-3 and TRBJ1-1; unclear D gene. The CDR3 extends over 13 amino acids. CDR1 and CDR2 (germline): SGHTA, FQGTGA. Trimming took off 6 bases at V and 1 base at J, with 9 bases between the two ends. CDR3: CASRSQGNTEAFF. The CDR3 bases are TGTGCCAGCAGGTCCCAAGGGAACACTGAAGCTTTCTTT.

The chain combines TRBV7-2 with TRBJ2-1, with 10 bases identical to TRBD2. Germline V gene lookup returns CDR1 SGHTA and CDR2 FQGNSA. The junction had 3 bases not matched to a gene; V was cut back by 5 bases and J by 5 bases. The CDR3 loop spans 14 amino acids. Here the CDR3 DNA reads TGTGCCAGCAGCAACGGACTAGCGGACAATGAGCAGTTCTTC. Its protein is CASSNGLADNEQFF.

As concerns this clone: This same CDR3 is encoded by further DNA sequences in the sample. V and J are TRBV9 and TRBJ2-7; 7 bases align to TRBD2. CDR3 length equals 14 residues. CDR1 is SGDLS, CDR2 YYNGEE, per germline. J lost 2 bases, V lost 4 bases, and 6 bases had no gene match. CDR3 in DNA: TGTGCCAGCAGCCCGGGTGCGGGAGCCTACGAGCAGTACTTC. Translation: CASSPGAGAYEQYF.

The chain employs TRBV18 and TRBJ2-5; D call uncertain. Germline CDR1 KGHSH, CDR2 LQKENI. Trimming shortened V by 2 bases and J by 5 bases, and 12 bases separated the two germline ends. The CDR3 is made up of 14 amino acids. CDR3 region: CASSPNDFRETQYF. CDR3 DNA: TGTGCCAGCTCACCAAACGACTTCAGGGAGACCCAGTACTTC.

As concerns this clone: Other nucleotide sequences in the sample specify the same CDR3. The chain employs TRBV19 and TRBJ2-1; D uncertain. Per germline, CDR1 LNHDA and CDR2 SQIVND (reference sequence). V gave up 0 bases and J gave up 7 bases, with 7 bases separating them. The CDR3 covers 13 residues. CDR3 amino acids: CASSIDWGNEQFF. The CDR3, as DNA: TGTGCCAGTAGTATAGACTGGGGAAATGAGCAGTTCTTC.

DNA of the CDR3: TGTGCCAGTAGTATCCAACCTTCGACTAGCGGGAACATTCAGTACTTC. This codes for CASSIQPSTSGNIQYF. V usage is TRBV19 and J usage is TRBJ2-4; TRBD2 matches at 10 bases. The V segment lost 3 bases and the J segment 7 bases; nucleotides outside the gene matches: 9. Germline V gene sequence: CDR1 LNHDA, CDR2 SQIVND (reference sequence). This CDR3 is built from 16 residues.

V gene TRBV18 combines with J gene TRBJ1-1; a possible D gene is TRBD1 (5 bases). The V end was cut by 6 bases, the J end by 6 bases, with 20 bases between. The CDR3 consists of 15 residues. The germline CDR1 and CDR2 sequences are KGHSH and LQKENI. CDR3 DNA sequence: TGTGCCAGCTCGCAGACAATGGGGGGAGTCGCTGAAGCTTTCTTT. This gives the protein CASSQTMGGVAEAFF.

The table lists this clone with a count of one. The V and J genes are TRBV28 and TRBJ2-1, with 9 bases aligning to TRBD2. CDR1 MDHEN and CDR2 SYDVKM come from the germline V gene. This CDR3 has 17 residues. V dropped 8 bases and J dropped 4; count of bases not matched to a gene: 15. The CDR3 spells CASFARLAGMVYNEQFF. Written as DNA, the CDR3 is TGTGCCAGCTTTGCCCGCCTAGCGGGGATGGTATACAATGAGCAGTTCTTC.

The genes are TRBV7-2 and TRBJ2-3; 9 bases line up with TRBD1. The CDR3 covers 14 residues. Trimming cost V 5 bases and J 4 bases; bases outside gene matches: 4. Germline loops: CDR1 SGHTA, CDR2 FQGNSA. The CDR3: CASSQNRGPDTQYF. The CDR3 DNA follows: TGTGCCAGCAGCCAGAACAGGGGGCCAGATACGCAGTATTTT.